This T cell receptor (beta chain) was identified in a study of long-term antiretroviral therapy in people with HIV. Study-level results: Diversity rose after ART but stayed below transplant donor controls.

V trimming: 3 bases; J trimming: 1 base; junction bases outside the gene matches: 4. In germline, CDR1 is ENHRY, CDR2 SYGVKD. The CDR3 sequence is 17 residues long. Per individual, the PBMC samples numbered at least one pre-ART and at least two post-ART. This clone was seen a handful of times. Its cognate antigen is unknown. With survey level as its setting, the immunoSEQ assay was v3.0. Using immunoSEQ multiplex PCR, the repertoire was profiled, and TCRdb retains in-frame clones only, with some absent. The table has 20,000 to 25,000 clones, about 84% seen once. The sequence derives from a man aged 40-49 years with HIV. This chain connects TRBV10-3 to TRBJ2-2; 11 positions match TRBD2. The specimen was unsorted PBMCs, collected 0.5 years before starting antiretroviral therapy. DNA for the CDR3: TGTGCCATCAGTGATCCCGGGACTAGCGGGAACACCGGGGAGCTGTTTTTT. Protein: CAISDPGTSGNTGELFF.